This T cell receptor (beta chain) emerged from a study of a mutant IDH1 vaccine in newly diagnosed glioma (dated by TCRdb to the early 2020s). Regarding the research as a whole: Vaccination was initiated 4-6 weeks after radiotherapy alone, or concurrently with temozolomide cycles in the chemotherapy-containing groups. Longitudinal TCRB deep sequencing was performed for about two dozen treated patients wherever samples were available for exploratory analyses. Of the 25 to 40 patients who were treated, around 62% were male and around 38% were female, and the mean age was about 40 years. The week-35 safety follow-up was designated visit V12, and the week-47 end of study was designated visit V13. Prior to enrollment, standard therapy consisting of radiotherapy alone, temozolomide alone, or radiochemotherapy with temozolomide had been administered to patients, with the combination being received by most patients. Peripheral blood samples were drawn at six visits, namely V03 (baseline), V05, V07, V10, V12 and V13.

Beyond this particular receptor, the publication reports: Pseudoprogression seemed to be unrelated to changes in the top peripheral T cell clonotypes found by TCRB sequencing. Selection of PBMC samples for TCRB deep sequencing was based on availability. According to the authors, sample limitations meant that analyses of patient blood samples could not be reproduced. Immune responses induced by the vaccine were seen in over 90% of patients across multiple MHC alleles.

This clone was seen a few times. Its antigen is unknown. No base qualities exist here, and no much larger clone lies one base off it. The time point label on this specimen signifies: week 47, end of study. Each vaccine dose was 300 ug of a 20-mer mutant IDH1 peptide in Montanide, given subcutaneously with topical imiquimod. Eight vaccinations were administered to patients in weeks 1, 3, 5, 7, 11, 15, 19 and 23, corresponding to visits V03 through V10. All donors had newly diagnosed IDH1-mutant astrocytomas of WHO grade 3 or 4 that showed loss of nuclear ATRX. The samples were drawn from NOA16, a multicentre, single-arm, open-label phase I trial in Germany that tested a mutant IDH1 peptide vaccine in humans for the first time. Genomic DNA for TCRB sequencing was extracted from EDTA blood using the DNeasy Blood and Tissue Kit. From the cysteine up to the phenylalanine, the CDR3 has a length of 13 residues. This entry keeps only the CDR3 DNA: 39 bases, framed from base 1. V lost 3 bases and J lost 2 bases; the stretch between them is 7 bases long. In the germline V gene, CDR1 corresponds to LGHNT and CDR2 to FRNRAP.

Preparation of the library involved the immunoSEQ multiplex PCR assay. Rearranged TCR beta chain sequences were amplified using the hsTCRB Kit according to the manufacturer's protocol. An Illumina MiSeq was used to sequence the TCRB libraries. The source study handled its data this way. Demultiplexing, trimming and gene mapping were performed with the kit vendor's proprietary platform. Entries here come from immuneACCESS through TCRdb and include only in-frame sequences with V and J called. Some clones fail to appear in such tables; in the studies checked, an unresolved V gene covers under half of the shortfall, and the cause of the remainder is unknown. V, J and clone size were drawn from that table, and D and trimming were deduced from the DNA. In all, the sample holds approximately 52,000 clones, and 76% of those were seen once. The ten largest clones represent 4.9% of the sample.

Sequenced material: PBMCs, taken from a glioma patient whose treatment included an IDH1 peptide vaccine. The receptor was isolated from a woman aged 40 to 50 with glioma. Some clones in this sample may be carry-over from other donors' samples. The V and J segments used are TRBV12-5 and TRBJ1-1, with an unclear D gene assignment. The CDR3 here reads CASGLSFNTEAFF. The nucleotide sequence is TGTGCTAGTGGTTTAAGCTTCAACACTGAAGCTTTCTTT.